This TCR beta chain was sequenced for a study of beta chain features in type 1 diabetes. Study-wide findings and caveats: More deletions and fewer insertions at VDJ junctions were seen in type 1 diabetes patients. Within each of all four CD4+ subsets, Type 1 diabetes patients had TCRB CDR3s that were moderately but significantly shorter.

The study reverse transcribed the entire isolated RNA, so it sequenced expressed TCRB transcripts. Repertoires were generated with immunoSEQ multiplex PCR, while TCRdb's copy carries only in-frame clones and drops some. The sample consists of hundreds of thousands of clones, around 16% of them appearing once. J gave up 1 base and V 4 bases, and 1 base lay outside the gene matches. CDR1 and CDR2 (germline): ENHRY, SYGVKD. The CDR3 is 15 residues long. This clone was seen a few times. Its specificity is unknown. Per donor, one heparinised blood draw averaged roughly 110 mL. The TCR was taken from a man aged 18 to 29 in good health. This chain joins TRBV10-3 and TRBJ2-7; 13 nucleotides match TRBD2. Sequenced sample: naive CD4+ T cells from blood. CDR3 DNA sequence: TGTGCCATCAGTGGACTAGCGGGGGGTTCCTACGAGCAGTACTTC. Amino acids: CAISGLAGGSYEQYF.